These T cell receptor beta chains were read from a single sample in a study of shared clonotypes between healthy human individuals. Profiled with immunoSEQ multiplex PCR; TCRdb holds only in-frame clones, not every one. The sample carries hundreds of thousands of clones, around 72% recorded once. Sequenced sample: memory CD4+ T cells sorted from blood. These receptors came from a woman aged 30 to 39 in good health. Both conserved end residues are part of each CDR3. A D gene is named only where the DNA matches it firmly. Rows give clone size only sometimes, using once, few, many, or a class for an expanded clone.

size	J	V	D	DNA	CDR3
-	TRBJ1-1	TRBV4-1	-	TGCGCCAGCAGCCAGGGACACCTGAACACTGAAGCTTTCTTT	CASSQGHLNTEAFF
-	TRBJ2-7	TRBV5-1	-	TGCGCCAGCAGCTTGGGCTGGGGGGATAGCTACGAGCAGTACTTC	CASSLGWGDSYEQYF
-	TRBJ2-1	TRBV30	-	TGTGCCTGGAGTGCACAGGGCGAACCCTACAATGAGCAGTTCTTC	CAWSAQGEPYNEQFF
-	TRBJ2-7	TRBV5-1	-	TGCGCCAGCAGCTTTAGGGACGAGCAGTACTTC	CASSFRDEQYF
-	TRBJ2-2	TRBV6-5	TRBD2	TGTGCCAGCAGCCGACTAGCGGGAGTCAACGGGGAGCTGTTTTTT	CASSRLAGVNGELFF
-	TRBJ1-1	TRBV18	-	TGTGCCAGCTCACTCTCGCGGACTGAAGCTTTCTTT	CASSLSRTEAFF
-	TRBJ2-1	TRBV7-6	-	TGTGCCAGCAGCTTAGTGGGGGGCGGGGAGCAGTTCTTC	CASSLVGGGEQFF
-	TRBJ2-7	TRBV5-6	-	TGTGCCAGCAGCCTCGGGTCCACTCGCTCCTACGAGCAGTACTTC	CASSLGSTRSYEQYF
-	TRBJ2-7	TRBV28	-	TGTGCCAGCAGTTTCAACAGGGTCTCCTACGAGCAGTACTTC	CASSFNRVSYEQYF
-	TRBJ1-2	TRBV11-2	-	TGTGCCAGCAGCTTATCAAACGGGTATAACTATGGCTACACCTTC	CASSLSNGYNYGYTF
-	TRBJ2-2	TRBV27	-	TGTGCCAGCAGTTTTTGGGGACGGGCGAACACCGGGGAGCTGTTTTTT	CASSFWGRANTGELFF
-	TRBJ1-2	TRBV5-6	-	TGTGCCAGCAGCTTGTTGGGGGTTTCTAACTATGGCTACACCTTC	CASSLLGVSNYGYTF
-	TRBJ2-7	TRBV30	TRBD2	TGTGCCTGCCGGAAGGCCGCTAGCGGGATCTACGAGCAGTACTTC	CACRKAASGIYEQYF
once	TRBJ2-1	TRBV4-1	TRBD2	TGCGCCAGCAGCCTAGCGGGAAACTACAATGAGCAGTTCTTC	CASSLAGNYNEQFF